One and the same sample provided the 18 T cell receptor beta chains below, sequenced in a study of tumor-infiltrating lymphocytes in primary liver carcinoma. Production of TCR beta cDNA used around 0.45 ug total RNA together with a constant-region primer. Libraries covering TCR beta were generated through three nested multiplex PCR rounds (using a slightly modified ARM-PCR). Primers for the first two PCR rounds were TRBV1-TRBV30 forward primers and a C-beta reverse primer (around 10 cycles per round). One entry per CDR3 protein results from TCRdb running MiXCR on the multiplex PCR reads. The table records 150,000 to 200,000 distinct CDR3 sequences, approximately 86% of them present only once. Unsorted bulk tissue (about 18-30 mg) underwent RNA and DNA co-extraction. Source material: tumor tissue from primary liver carcinoma. The receptors were sampled from a man aged 40-55 years with primary liver carcinoma and hepatitis B virus infection.

Note on this clonotype: The missing conserved phenylalanine or tryptophan at the end of this CDR3 makes a read error likely. The chain combines TRBV4-1 with TRBJ1-6, with unresolved D. CDR1 is MGHRA, CDR2 YSYEKL, per germline. The CDR3 has 15 amino acids. With 4 bases removed from V and 7 bases from J, the gap between germline ends came to 14 bases. The CDR3 DNA follows: TGCGCCAGCAGCCCCAAGAGAGGTTCCAATTCACCCCTCCACTCT. As protein: CASSPKRGSNSPLHS.

For this clonotype: It may be a read error: a sequence one base away is much more abundant. The rearrangement uses TRBV9 and TRBJ1-6; 7 bases fit TRBD1. The junction had 5 bases not matched to a gene; V was cut back by 2 bases and J by 0 bases. CDR3 length: 17 residues. Germline-derived CDR1 and CDR2 are SGDLS and YYNGEE. In DNA, the CDR3 is TGTGCCAGCAGCGTGGTGGGACAGAGCTCCTATAATTCACCCCTCCACTTT. Translating it yields CASSVVGQSSYNSPLHF.

Turning to this clonotype: Being one base from a much bigger clone, this may be a read error. The CDR3 loop is CASSIGTGSSYYEQFF. CDR3 bases: TGCGCCAGCAGCATTGGGACAGGGAGCTCCTACTATGAGCAGTTCTTC. The rearrangement links TRBV5-1 to TRBJ2-1; 9 bases align to TRBD1. Germline lookup yields CDR1 SGHRS and CDR2 YFSETQ. This CDR3 has 16 amino acids.

The V call is TRBV5-4, the J call TRBJ2-2; 8 nucleotides line up with TRBD2. The CDR3 contains 15 residues. CDR1 SGHNT and CDR2 YYREEE come from the germline V gene (reference sequence). The V segment lost 3 bases and the J segment 9 bases; nucleotides outside the gene matches: 10. This chain's CDR3 is CASSSTSVNARELFF. CDR3 coding DNA: TGTGCCAGCAGCTCGACTAGCGTGAACGCCAGGGAGCTGTTTTTT.

On this clonotype itself: One end of the junction is discordant with germline, which a read error may explain. This chain connects TRBV11-2 to TRBJ2-2; tentative D call: TRBD2 (5 bases). The germline V gene has CDR1 SGHAT and CDR2 FQNNGV. This CDR3 comprises 12 residues. This chain's CDR3 is CASGPDPGKLFF. The CDR3, as DNA: TGTGCCAGCGGCCCTGATCCCGGGAAGCTGTTTTTT.

As concerns this clonotype: At one boundary the junction diverges from the germline segment, which might be a read error. The rearrangement uses TRBV4-3 and TRBJ2-7, with unresolved D. The germline CDR1 and CDR2 sequences are LGHNA and YSLEER. The CDR3 runs 13 residues. CDR3 coding DNA: TGCACCAGCAACCAAGATCTGCCCTATGAGCAGTACTTC. This gives the protein CTSNQDLPYEQYF.

To note about this clonotype: A much larger clone is a single base away; this may be a read error. The chain recombines TRBV25-1 with TRBJ2-7; D uncertain. The CDR3 contains 11 residues. Per germline, CDR1 MGHDK and CDR2 SYGVNS. CDR3 residues: CTSSALWEQYF. The CDR3 bases are TGTACCAGCAGTGCTCTTTGGGAGCAGTACTTC.

About this clonotype itself: At one end, the junction sequence differs from germline, possibly due to a read error. V and J are TRBV12-3 or TRBV12-4 and TRBJ2-3, with 7 bases lining up with TRBD2. The CDR3 totals 14 residues. The CDR3 DNA reads as TGTGCCAGCAGTTTGGGGGGGATACCAGATACACAGTATTTT. It translates to CASSLGGIPDTQYF.

The V call is TRBV12-3 or TRBV12-4, the J call TRBJ1-1; the match to TRBD1 covers 8 bases. J lost 2 bases, V lost 7 bases, and 12 bases had no gene match. The CDR3 is 16 residues long. Here the CDR3 reads CASNRAGQDLNTEAFF. CDR3 sequence (DNA): TGTGCCAGCAACCGCGCGGGACAGGATTTAAACACTGAAGCTTTCTTT.

The J gene is TRBJ1-1, the V gene TRBV29-1; D not certain. CDR3 length: 15 amino acids. Germline CDR1 is SQVTM and CDR2 is ANQGSEA. V gave up 7 bases and J gave up 0 bases, with 18 bases separating them. The CDR3 reads CSEAPGLAMNTEAFF. The CDR3 DNA sequence: TGCAGCGAGGCCCCAGGTTTGGCCATGAACACTGAAGCTTTCTTT.

In this sample, this clonotype turned up many times. The chain joins TRBV5-1 to TRBJ2-7; maybe TRBD2 (5 bases). Trimming pared 1 base from V and 6 bases from J, leaving 8 bases between. Germline V gives CDR1 SGHRS, CDR2 YFSETQ. This CDR3 comprises 12 residues. Written as DNA, the CDR3 is TGCGCCAGCAGCTTGCCTGCGGGCGAGCAGTACTTC. This translates into CASSLPAGEQYF. Variable domain in full (rest from reference TRBV5-1 and TRBJ2-7): KAGVTQTPRYLIKTRGQQVTLSCSPISGHRSVSWYQQTPGQGLQFLFEYFSETQRNKGNFPGRFSGRQFSNSRSEMNVSTLELGDSALYLCASSLPAGEQYFGPGTRLTVT.

This sequence joins TRBV4-3 and TRBJ1-1, with D hard to call. Germline values: CDR1 LGHNA, CDR2 YSLEER. The CDR3 consists of 13 residues. CDR3 in amino acids: CVISQKRNTEAFF. CDR3 DNA: TGCGTCATCAGCCAAAAACGTAACACTGAAGCTTTCTTT.

The chain employs TRBV7-9 and TRBJ1-6; maybe TRBD1 (6 bases). Germline V gene data show CDR1 as SEHNR and CDR2 as FQNEAQ (reference sequence). V was pared by 7 bases and J by 7 bases, with 20 bases between. This CDR3 has 16 amino acids. CDR3 DNA sequence: TGTGCCAGCATAGACCAGGGGAATAATGGCAATTCACCCCTCCACTTT. Translation gives CASIDQGNNGNSPLHF.

Regarding this clonotype: Because it lacks the conserved phenylalanine or tryptophan at the end, this CDR3 is likely a read error. The CDR3 loop is CATSGGQAGGVEQFL. The CDR3 coding sequence is TGTGCCACCAGTGGGGGACAAGCGGGAGGAGTGGAGCAGTTCCTC. The chain recombines TRBV6-2 or TRBV6-3 with TRBJ2-1; 9 positions agree with TRBD2. Germline assignment: CDR1 MNHEY and CDR2 SVGEGT. The CDR3 runs to 15 residues.

This rearrangement joins TRBV10-3 to TRBJ1-2, with a possible D match to TRBD1 (5 bases). The CDR3 spans 15 residues. Trimming pared 4 bases from V and 3 bases from J, leaving 15 bases between. Germline values: CDR1 ENHRY, CDR2 SYGVKD. The CDR3 DNA sequence: TGTGCCATCAGTGGGGCCCCCGACAGTGACTATGGCTACACCTTC. Translation: CAISGAPDSDYGYTF.

By sample fraction, this clonotype is medium-sized. This chain joins TRBV12-3 or TRBV12-4 and TRBJ2-3, with 8 positions matching TRBD1. The CDR3 spans 14 residues. Trimming cost V 6 bases and J 8 bases; bases outside gene matches: 10. The CDR3 reads CASREGTGSGTQYF. In DNA, the CDR3 is TGTGCCAGCAGGGAGGGGACAGGTTCTGGTACGCAGTATTTT.

As for this clonotype: Germline and junction disagree at one end, which may indicate a read error. This chain uses TRBV6-1 with TRBJ2-3, with a weak D call TRBD2 (5 bases). Germline CDR1 and CDR2: MNHNS and SASEGT. CDR3 length: 14 residues. CDR3 sequence (DNA): TGTCCCAGCTGTGTTGGGCTAGCAACGGATACGCAATATTTT. Residues: CPSCVGLATDTQYF.

As to this clonotype: Germline is not matched at one junction end, which may reflect a read error. This chain links TRBV5-1 with TRBJ1-1; D unclear. The CDR3 has 13 amino acids. Looked up from germline, CDR1 is SGHRS and CDR2 is YFSETQ. CDR3 loop: CASSLIPNTEVFF. The DNA for the CDR3 is TGCGCTAGCAGCTTGATCCCGAACACTGAAGTTTTCTTT.